This T cell receptor beta chain is from a study of PD-1 blockade in classical Hodgkin lymphoma. As to this clone: Its target is not known.

The repertoire was sequenced with immunoSEQ multiplex PCR; TCRdb's copy has only in-frame clones and lacks some. There are tens of thousands of clones in the sample; 88% occur only once, and over 1% lies in the top ten. Time point specified: newly diagnosed, previously untreated cHL patient sample. Out of thawed PBMCs, magnetic negative selection purified CD4+ T cells. The study compared against PBMCs from newly diagnosed, untreated classical Hodgkin lymphoma. V lost 2 bases to trimming and J lost 2 bases; unmatched junction nucleotides: 16. CDR3 length: 19 residues. Germline V gives CDR1 SNHLY, CDR2 FYNNEI. Findings and caveats of the study: Sources of repertoire differences remain undefined, possibly disease activity or prior therapy. As was reported, newly diagnosed patients showed lower baseline TCR diversity than healthy donors did.

Sequenced material: CD4+ T cells from blood. The chain is built from TRBV2 and TRBJ2-3, with 7 bases fitting TRBD2. The sequence came from a human donor with classical Hodgkin lymphoma. In nucleotides, the CDR3 is TGTGCCAGCAGTGAACGGGGGGTGGGAGGTCCCCCCCCCACAGATACGCAGTATTTT. Its protein is CASSERGVGGPPPTDTQYF.